The rows below give T cell receptor beta chains drawn from one sample of a study of CD8+CD57+ T cells in acquired aplastic anemia. TCRdb processed the reads anew with MiXCR; each CDR3 protein has one entry. The sample contains around 170,000 distinct CDR3 sequences, about 64% of which appear only once. Sequenced input: sorted CD4+, CD8+, or CD8+CD57+ T cells (not recorded which) from PBMCs. These receptors came from a human donor in good health. The CDR3 runs from the conserved cysteine through the conserved F or W. The D gene is left open where the match is weak. A clone size is listed for some rows: how often the clone was seen (once, few, many), or a class if it is expanded.

j_gene,v_gene,abundance,d_gene,CDR3aa,CDR3nt
TRBJ2-7,TRBV7-3,.,.,CASSSRGGGYYEQYF,TGTGCCAGCAGCTCCCGGGGAGGGGGTTACTACGAGCAGTACTTC
TRBJ1-1,TRBV10-3,.,.,CAISVRGENTEAFF,TGTGCCATCAGTGTGCGGGGTGAGAACACTGAAGCTTTCTTT
TRBJ1-1,TRBV9,.,.,CASSYVGVGRAEAFF,TGTGCCAGCAGCTACGTAGGGGTTGGGAGAGCTGAAGCTTTCTTT
TRBJ2-1,TRBV5-5,.,TRBD1,CASSLPGGEYEQFF,TGTGCCAGCAGCTTACCAGGGGGAGAATATGAGCAGTTCTTC
TRBJ1-1,TRBV19,.,.,CASSIWESEAFF,TGTGCCAGTAGTATATGGGAGAGTGAAGCTTTCTTT
TRBJ1-1,TRBV24-1,.,TRBD1,CATRDYGETGRAFF,TGTGCCACCAGGGATTACGGTGAGACAGGGCGAGCTTTCTTT
TRBJ1-6,TRBV2,.,TRBD1,CASSLRDSPSPLHF,TGTGCCAGCAGTCTCCGGGACAGCCCTTCACCCCTCCACTTT
TRBJ2-7,TRBV19,.,TRBD2,CASSIKLAGGYEQYF,TGTGCCAGTAGTATCAAGCTAGCGGGAGGCTACGAGCAGTACTTC
TRBJ1-6,TRBV7-3,few,.,CASSLRDGGYSPLHF,TGTGCCAGCAGCTTAAGGGACGGAGGATATTCACCCCTCCACTTT
TRBJ1-6,TRBV7-8,medium-sized,TRBD1,CASIDRVGSPLHF,TGTGCCAGCATCGACAGGGTCGGGTCACCCCTCCACTTT
TRBJ2-3,TRBV20-1,.,TRBD2,CSAQLAGGGTDTQYF,TGCAGTGCACAGCTAGCGGGGGGCGGCACAGATACGCAGTATTTT
TRBJ1-1,TRBV10-3,.,.,CASRPQRELNTEAFF,TGTGCCAGCAGGCCGCAGAGGGAGCTGAACACTGAAGCTTTCTTT
TRBJ2-5,TRBV2,few,TRBD1,CASSELTTGGGRETQYF,TGTGCCAGCAGTGAACTTACGACAGGGGGTGGGAGGGAGACCCAGTACTTC
TRBJ2-5,TRBV10-3,.,.,CAISSLGVGASETQYF,TGTGCCATCAGTTCTCTTGGTGTGGGGGCATCAGAGACCCAGTACTTC
TRBJ1-1,TRBV20-1,many,TRBD1,CSATNYPQGARFMNTEAFF,TGCAGTGCTACAAACTACCCACAGGGGGCGAGATTCATGAACACTGAAGCTTTCTTT
TRBJ2-5,TRBV24-1,.,.,CATSDNGPSTVETQYF,TGTGCCACCAGTGATAACGGGCCCAGCACCGTTGAGACCCAGTACTTC
TRBJ2-1,TRBV7-9,many,TRBD2,CASSLGTSETYNEQFF,TGTGCCAGCAGCCTCGGGACTAGCGAGACCTACAATGAGCAGTTCTTC
TRBJ2-1,TRBV29-1,.,TRBD1,CSVVHRGNGQFF,TGCAGCGTTGTGCACAGGGGCAATGGGCAGTTCTTC
TRBJ1-6,TRBV9,.,.,CASSVEGGPNSPLHF,TGTGCCAGCAGCGTAGAGGGGGGGCCTAATTCACCCCTCCACTTT
TRBJ1-2,TRBV19,.,.,CASSLHYGNTF,TGTGCCAGTAGTCTGCACTATGGCAACACCTTC
TRBJ2-3,TRBV7-9,.,TRBD2,CASVSVGRGRPDTQYF,TGTGCCAGCGTTTCCGTAGGGCGGGGGAGACCAGATACGCAGTATTTT
TRBJ2-7,TRBV9,.,.,CASSPLAGNGEQYF,TGTGCCAGCAGCCCCCTGGCAGGCAATGGGGAGCAGTACTTC
TRBJ1-2,TRBV2,once,TRBD1,CASRGGQGTFYGYTF,TGTGCCAGCAGAGGAGGACAGGGAACCTTCTATGGCTACACCTTC
TRBJ2-7,TRBV20-1,once,.,CSASHQTDYEQYF,TGCAGTGCTAGCCACCAGACCGACTACGAGCAGTACTTC
TRBJ2-3,TRBV5-1,.,TRBD2,CASSLARWRERTDTQYF,TGCGCCAGCAGCTTGGCCCGTTGGCGGGAGCGCACAGATACGCAGTATTTT
TRBJ1-6,TRBV7-9,.,TRBD1,CASSLGTGGISPLHF,TGTGCCAGCAGCCTCGGGACAGGGGGTATCTCACCCCTCCACTTT
TRBJ2-7,TRBV7-9,.,.,CASSFSGIDEQYF,TGTGCCAGCAGCTTTTCCGGCATCGACGAGCAGTACTTC
TRBJ2-6,TRBV10-3,.,.,CAISEPGRLSGANVLTF,TGTGCCATCAGTGAGCCGGGACGACTCTCTGGGGCCAACGTCCTGACTTTC
TRBJ2-7,TRBV29-1,.,.,CSVEGASAYEQYF,TGCAGCGTTGAAGGGGCATCCGCCTACGAGCAGTACTTC
TRBJ2-1,TRBV14,.,TRBD2,CASSHLTSGRYNEQFF,TGTGCCAGCAGCCATTTGACTAGCGGGCGCTACAATGAGCAGTTCTTC
TRBJ2-6,TRBV7-9,.,.,CASSLAPSSHPQGGANVLTF,TGTGCCAGCAGCTTAGCGCCTTCCTCGCACCCTCAAGGTGGGGCCAACGTCCTGACTTTC
TRBJ1-1,TRBV24-1,.,.,CATSDLGTRRAFF,TGTGCCACCAGTGATTTGGGCACACGCCGGGCTTTCTTT
TRBJ2-1,TRBV7-9,.,.,CASSSWAWGVPEQFF,TGTGCCAGCAGCTCATGGGCGTGGGGGGTACCTGAGCAGTTCTTC
TRBJ2-7,TRBV12-3/TRBV12-4,.,.,CASSLRNELSYEQYF,TGTGCCAGCAGTTTAAGAAACGAACTCTCCTACGAGCAGTACTTC
TRBJ2-7,TRBV7-2,.,.,CASNPVRGTTYEQYF,TGTGCCAGCAACCCGGTGAGGGGGACGACCTACGAGCAGTACTTC
TRBJ2-5,TRBV15,.,.,CATSRQRTSETQYF,TGTGCCACCAGCAGACAGAGGACGTCGGAGACCCAGTACTTC
TRBJ2-7,TRBV20-1,.,TRBD2,CSAREGTSNEQYF,TGCAGTGCTAGAGAAGGGACTAGTAACGAGCAGTACTTC
TRBJ1-4,TRBV5-1,many,.,CASSTDGELNEKLFF,TGCGCCAGCAGCACGGACGGGGAGCTCAATGAAAAACTGTTTTTT
TRBJ2-7,TRBV20-1,once,TRBD2,CSARPASGSDYEQYF,TGCAGTGCTAGACCAGCTAGCGGGAGCGACTACGAGCAGTACTTC
TRBJ1-1,TRBV9,.,.,CASNTHTEPEAFF,TGTGCCAGCAATACACACACGGAACCTGAAGCTTTCTTT